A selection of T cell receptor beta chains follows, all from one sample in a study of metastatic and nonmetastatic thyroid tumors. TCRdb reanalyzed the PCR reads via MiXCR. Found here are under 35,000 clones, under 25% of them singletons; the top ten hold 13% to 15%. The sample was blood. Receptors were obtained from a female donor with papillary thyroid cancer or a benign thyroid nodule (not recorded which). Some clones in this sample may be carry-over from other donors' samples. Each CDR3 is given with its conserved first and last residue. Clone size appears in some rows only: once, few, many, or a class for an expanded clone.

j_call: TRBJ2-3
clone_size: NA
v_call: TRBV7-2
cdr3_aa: CASSLAAHTDTQYF

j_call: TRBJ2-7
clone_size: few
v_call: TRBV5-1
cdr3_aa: CASSLSGQGGPYEQYF

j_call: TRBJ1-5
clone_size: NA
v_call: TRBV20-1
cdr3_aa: CSARDGTVNQPQHF

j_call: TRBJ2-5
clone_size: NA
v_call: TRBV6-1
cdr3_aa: CASSVSTGEGWETQYF

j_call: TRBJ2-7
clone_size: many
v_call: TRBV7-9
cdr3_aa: CASSERQGADEQYF

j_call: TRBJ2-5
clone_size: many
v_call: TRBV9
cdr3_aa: CASSVGGETRETQYF

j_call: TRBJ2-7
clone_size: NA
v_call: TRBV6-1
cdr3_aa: CASGGQSYEQYF

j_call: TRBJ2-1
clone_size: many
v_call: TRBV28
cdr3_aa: CASSFDFAINEQFF

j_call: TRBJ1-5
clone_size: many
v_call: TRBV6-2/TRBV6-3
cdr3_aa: CASSYSRTGINQPQHF

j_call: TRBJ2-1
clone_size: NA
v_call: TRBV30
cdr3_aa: CAGNGTSGSFEQFF

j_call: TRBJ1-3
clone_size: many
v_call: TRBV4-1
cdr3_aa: CASSQVSGLSGNTIYF

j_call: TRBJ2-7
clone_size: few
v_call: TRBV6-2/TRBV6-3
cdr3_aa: CASSRDRGFTSGIYEQYF

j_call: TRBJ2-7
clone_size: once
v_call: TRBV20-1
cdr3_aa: CSALLSGRTLGEQYF

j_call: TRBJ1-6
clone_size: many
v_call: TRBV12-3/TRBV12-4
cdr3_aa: CASSLRQVNSPLHF

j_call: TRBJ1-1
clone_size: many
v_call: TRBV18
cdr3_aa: CASSPNRNTEAFF

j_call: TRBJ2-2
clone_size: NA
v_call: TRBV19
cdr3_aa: CASSISERVNTGELFF

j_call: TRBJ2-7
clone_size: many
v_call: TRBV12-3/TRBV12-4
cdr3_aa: CASRKLAGSYEQYF

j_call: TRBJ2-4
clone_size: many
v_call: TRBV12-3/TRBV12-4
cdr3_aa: CASTGGAKNIQYF

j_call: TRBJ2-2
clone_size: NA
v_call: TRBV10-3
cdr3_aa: CDMRTGTGAGELFF

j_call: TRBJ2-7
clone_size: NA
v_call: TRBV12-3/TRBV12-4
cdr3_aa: CASRRVGGSYYEQYF

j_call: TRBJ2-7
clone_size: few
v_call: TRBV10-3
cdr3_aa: CAISARGSTYEQYF

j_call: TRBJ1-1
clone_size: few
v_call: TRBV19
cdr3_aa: CASTGQVGTEAFF

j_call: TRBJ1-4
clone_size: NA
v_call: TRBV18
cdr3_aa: CASSPPIGKLFF

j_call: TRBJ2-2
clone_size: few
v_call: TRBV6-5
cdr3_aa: CASSYSPDNTGELFF